The source of this TCR beta chain is a study of response to subunit inactivated influenza vaccine (dated by TCRdb to 2017 to 2018). As for the study more broadly: Deep quantitative profiling of the T cell receptor repertoire was used in the study to follow responses to a trivalent subunit inactivated influenza vaccine. Results the study describes overall, beyond this receptor: The authors proposed that each seasonal influenza vaccination may bring in only a limited number of new T cells.

In regard to this clonotype: Its antigen remains undetermined. Within one base of it there is no much larger clone, and no base qualities were kept.

The CDR3 sequence holds 11 residues, the cysteine and phenylalanine included. Only CDR3 DNA remains: 33 bases, in frame from the first base. V is shortened by 2 bases, J by 2 bases, and the region joining them spans 3 bases. The germline V gene supplies CDR1 SQVTM and CDR2 ANQGSEA. The library relied on RT-PCR. Sequencing instrument: Illumina HiSeq 2500. Clones were called with MiXCR by TCRdb after fastp trimmed the public reads at Q25, and only in-frame beta chains were retained. Entries are consolidated by CDR3 protein sequence, retaining the most common genes and DNA. The sample includes 500,000 to 700,000 distinct CDR3 sequences, with less than 25% observed a single time. Under 3.5% of the sample comes from the top ten. This sample was also put to use in a study of T cells expressing NK-cell markers. The second study reports: The TCR beta cDNA libraries were made using 5'RACE template switching, a step that added both a universal primer site and unique molecular identifiers. Three sorted T-cell subsets (CD3+CD56+NKG2C+, CD3+CD56+NKG2C- and CD3+CD56-NKG2C+) from fewer than 10 donors had their TCR beta-chain repertoires profiled. Of the eight sequenced donors, seven were found to be HCMV-seropositive and one was found to be HCMV-seronegative. To restrict sorting to alphabetaTCR-expressing T cells, an anti-gammadeltaTCR antibody was added in several experiments. In several donors, the dominant CD3+CD56+NKG2C+ clonotypes were found to rank among the top 10 CD8+ clonotypes and to make up roughly 1.0-8% of CD8+ T cells. Those dominant clonotypes were again the most abundant among CD3+CD56-NKG2C+ cells in four donors, at roughly 25-60.1%. Whether the expanded NKG2C-expressing T cell clones were specific for HCMV antigens remained unclear. All eight donors whose samples were sequenced were randomly selected healthy volunteers, three of them men and five women. To determine HCMV serostatus, a commercial ELISA kit was used to detect HCMV-specific IgG in serum. Ficoll density gradient centrifugation was used to isolate peripheral blood mononuclear cells from blood. Using Miltenyi isolation kits, CD4+ and CD8+ T cells were isolated from PBMC through magnetic immunoseparation. Synthesis of cDNA was primed from the TCR beta constant segment and was followed by two consecutive PCR amplification steps. Illumina HiSeq 2000/2500, MiSeq or NextSeq was used to sequence libraries as 2 x 150 bp reads. MIGEC was used to demultiplex reads and group reads by UMI, and MiTCR was used to assemble and quantify clonotypes. Only TCR cDNA sequences supported by at least two reads were kept to exclude erroneous sequences. Downstream repertoire analysis used the tcR package, and clonotypes were matched across fractions by CDR3 nucleotide sequence plus V segment. VDJmatch was used to annotate antigen specificity against VDJdb, with one amino acid substitution in CDR3 permitted.

Here the sequenced sample was CD4+ T cells sorted from PBMCs, taken about 13 days after vaccination. The chain is assembled from TRBV29-1 and TRBJ1-2; the D gene cannot be resolved reliably. This receptor was obtained from a man in his fifties who received an inactivated influenza vaccine. Donor details come from another sample of the same person, matched by shared clones. At the DNA level, the sequence is TGCAGCGTTGAACAGAACTATGGCTACACCTTC. This sequence encodes CSVEQNYGYTF.